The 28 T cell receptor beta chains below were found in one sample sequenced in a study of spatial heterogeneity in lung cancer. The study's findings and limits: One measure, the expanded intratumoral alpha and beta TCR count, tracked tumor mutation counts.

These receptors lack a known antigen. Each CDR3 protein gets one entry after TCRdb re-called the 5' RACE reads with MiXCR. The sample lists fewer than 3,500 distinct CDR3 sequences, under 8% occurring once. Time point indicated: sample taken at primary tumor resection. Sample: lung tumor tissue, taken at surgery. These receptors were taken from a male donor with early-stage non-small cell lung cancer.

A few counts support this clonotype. CDR3 sequence (DNA): TGTGCCAGCAGTTCCCCGGGACGGGGCTCTTACGAGCAGTACTTC. Translating it yields CASSSPGRGSYEQYF. The chain employs TRBV28 and TRBJ2-7, with D tentatively TRBD1 or TRBD2 (5 bases each). The CDR3 sequence is 15 residues long. Looked up from germline, CDR1 is MDHEN and CDR2 is SYDVKM. Trimming removed 4 bases at V and 4 bases at J, with 17 bases between. The full variable domain, with the rest looked up from reference TRBV28 and TRBJ2-7, is DVKVTQSSRYLVKRTGEKVFLECVQDMDHENMFWYRQDPGLGLRLIYFSYDVKMKEKGDIPEGYSVSREKKERFSLILESASTNQTSMYLCASSSPGRGSYEQYFGPGTRLTVT.

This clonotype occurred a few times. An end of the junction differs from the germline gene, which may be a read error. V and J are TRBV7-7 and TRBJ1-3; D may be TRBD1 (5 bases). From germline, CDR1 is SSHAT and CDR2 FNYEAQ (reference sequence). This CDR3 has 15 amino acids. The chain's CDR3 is CASSLGPSSGNTIYF. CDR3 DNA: TGTGCTAGCAGCTTGGGACCGAGCTCTGGAAACACCATATATTTT. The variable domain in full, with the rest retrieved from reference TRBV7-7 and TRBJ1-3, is GAGVSQSPRYKVTKRGQDVTLRCDPISSHATLYWYQQALGQGPEFLTYFNYEAQPDKSGLPSDRFSAERPEGSISTLTIQRTEQRDSAMYRCASSLGPSSGNTIYFGEGSWLTVV.

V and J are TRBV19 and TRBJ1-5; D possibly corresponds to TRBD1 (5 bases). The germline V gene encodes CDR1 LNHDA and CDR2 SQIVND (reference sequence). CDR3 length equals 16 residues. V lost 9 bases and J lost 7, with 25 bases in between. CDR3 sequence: CASAGTGSISGQPQHF. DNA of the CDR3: TGTGCCAGCGCCGGGACCGGGAGTATCTCAGGACAGCCCCAGCATTTT.

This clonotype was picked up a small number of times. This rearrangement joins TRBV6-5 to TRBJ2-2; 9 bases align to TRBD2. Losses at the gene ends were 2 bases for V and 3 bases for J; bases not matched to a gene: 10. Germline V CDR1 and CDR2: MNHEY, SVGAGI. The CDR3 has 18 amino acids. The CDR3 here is CASSYLPSGEVYTGELFF. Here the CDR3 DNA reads TGTGCCAGCAGTTACCTCCCTAGCGGGGAGGTATACACCGGGGAGCTGTTTTTT.

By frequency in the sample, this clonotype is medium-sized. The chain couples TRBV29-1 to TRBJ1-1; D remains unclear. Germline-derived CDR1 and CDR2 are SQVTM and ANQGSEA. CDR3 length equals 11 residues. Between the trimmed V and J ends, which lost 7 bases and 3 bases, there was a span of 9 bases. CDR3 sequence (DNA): TGCAGCGCTAGTGAGGACACTGAAGCTTTCTTT. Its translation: CSASEDTEAFF.

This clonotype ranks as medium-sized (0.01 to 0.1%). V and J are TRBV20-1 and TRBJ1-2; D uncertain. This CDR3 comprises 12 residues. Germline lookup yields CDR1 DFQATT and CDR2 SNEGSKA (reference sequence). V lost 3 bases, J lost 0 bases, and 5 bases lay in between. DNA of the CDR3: TGCAGTGCTAGTCCTCCTAACTATGGCTACACCTTC. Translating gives CSASPPNYGYTF.

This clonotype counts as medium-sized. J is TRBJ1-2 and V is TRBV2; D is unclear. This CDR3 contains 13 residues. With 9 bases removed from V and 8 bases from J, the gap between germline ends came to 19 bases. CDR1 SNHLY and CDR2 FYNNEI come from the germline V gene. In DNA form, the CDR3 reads TGTGCCAGAACTGGAGGTGGCTCAGACGGCTACACCTTC. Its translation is CARTGGGSDGYTF.

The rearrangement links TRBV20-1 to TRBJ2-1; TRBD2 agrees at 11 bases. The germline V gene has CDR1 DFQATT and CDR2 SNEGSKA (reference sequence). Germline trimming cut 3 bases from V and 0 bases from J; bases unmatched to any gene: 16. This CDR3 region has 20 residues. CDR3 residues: CSASSYLGLAELISYNEQFF. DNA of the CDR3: TGCAGTGCTAGCAGCTACCTGGGACTAGCGGAATTGATCTCCTACAATGAGCAGTTCTTC.

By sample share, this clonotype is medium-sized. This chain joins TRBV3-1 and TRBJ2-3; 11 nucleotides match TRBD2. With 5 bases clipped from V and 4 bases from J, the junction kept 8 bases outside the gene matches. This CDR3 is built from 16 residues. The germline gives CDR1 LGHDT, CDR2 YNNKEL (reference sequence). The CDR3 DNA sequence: TGTGCCAGCAGCGAGACTAGCGGGGTCCCGCCAGATACGCAGTATTTT. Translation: CASSETSGVPPDTQYF.

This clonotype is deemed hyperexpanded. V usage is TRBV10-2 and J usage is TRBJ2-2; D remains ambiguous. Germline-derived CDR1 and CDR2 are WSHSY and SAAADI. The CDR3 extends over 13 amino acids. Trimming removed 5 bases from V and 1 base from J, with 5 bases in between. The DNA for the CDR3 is TGCGCCAGCAGTCCCGGGAACACCGGGGAGCTGTTTTTT. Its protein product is CASSPGNTGELFF.

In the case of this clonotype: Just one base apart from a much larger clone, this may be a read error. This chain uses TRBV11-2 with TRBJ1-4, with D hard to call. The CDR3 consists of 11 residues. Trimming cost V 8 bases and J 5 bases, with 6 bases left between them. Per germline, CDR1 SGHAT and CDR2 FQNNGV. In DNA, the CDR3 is TGTGCCAGCGGCCAGAATGAAAAACTGTTTTTT. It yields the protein CASGQNEKLFF.

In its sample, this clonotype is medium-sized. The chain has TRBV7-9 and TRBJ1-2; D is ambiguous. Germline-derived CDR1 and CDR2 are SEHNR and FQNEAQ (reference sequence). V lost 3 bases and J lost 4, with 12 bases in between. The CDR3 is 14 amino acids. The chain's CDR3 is CASSLREESYGYTF. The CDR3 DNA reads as TGTGCCAGCAGCTTGAGGGAGGAAAGCTATGGCTACACCTTC. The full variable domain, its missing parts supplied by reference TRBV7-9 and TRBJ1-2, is DTGVSQNPRHKITKRGQNVTFRCDPISEHNRLYWYRQTLGQGPEFLTYFQNEAQLEKSRLLSDRFSAERPKGSFSTLEIQRTEQGDSAMYLCASSLREESYGYTFGSGTRLTVV.

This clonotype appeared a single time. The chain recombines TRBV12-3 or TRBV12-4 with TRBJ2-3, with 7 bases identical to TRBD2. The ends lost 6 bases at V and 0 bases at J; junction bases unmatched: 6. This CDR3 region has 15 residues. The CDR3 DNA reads TGTGCCAGCAGCCGCACTAGCGCTAGCACAGATACGCAGTATTTT. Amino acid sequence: CASSRTSASTDTQYF.

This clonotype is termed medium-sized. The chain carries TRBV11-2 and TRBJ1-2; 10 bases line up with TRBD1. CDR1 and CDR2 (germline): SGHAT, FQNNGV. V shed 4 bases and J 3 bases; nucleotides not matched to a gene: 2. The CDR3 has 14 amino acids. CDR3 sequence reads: CASSSGTGDYGYTF. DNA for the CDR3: TGTGCCAGCAGCTCCGGGACAGGGGACTATGGCTACACCTTC.

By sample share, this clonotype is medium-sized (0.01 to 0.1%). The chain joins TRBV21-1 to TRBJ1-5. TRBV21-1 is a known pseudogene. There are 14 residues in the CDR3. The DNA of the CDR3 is TGTGCCAGCAGCAAAGGGGGTTGGGATCAGCCCCAGCATTTT. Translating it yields CASSKGGWDQPQHF.

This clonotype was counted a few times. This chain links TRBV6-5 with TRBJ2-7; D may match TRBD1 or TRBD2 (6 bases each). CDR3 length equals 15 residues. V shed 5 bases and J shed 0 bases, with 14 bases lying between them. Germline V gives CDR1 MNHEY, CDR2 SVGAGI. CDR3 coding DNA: TGTGCCAGCAGTGCACCCCGGGGGCTCTCCTACGAGCAGTACTTC. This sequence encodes CASSAPRGLSYEQYF.

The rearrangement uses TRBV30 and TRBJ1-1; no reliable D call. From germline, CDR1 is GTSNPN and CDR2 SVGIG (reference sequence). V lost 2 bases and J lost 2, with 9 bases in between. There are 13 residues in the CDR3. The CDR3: CAWSPGGNTEAFF. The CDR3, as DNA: TGTGCCTGGAGTCCCGGTGGCAACACTGAAGCTTTCTTT.

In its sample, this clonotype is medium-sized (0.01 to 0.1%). The CDR3 sequence: CASREQGYNEQFF. The CDR3 DNA reads TGTGCCAGCAGGGAACAGGGGTACAATGAGCAGTTCTTC. The chain recombines TRBV28 with TRBJ2-1; 7 bases fit TRBD1. Trimming at V came to 6 bases and at J to 4 bases, leaving 3 bases not matched to a gene. This CDR3 spans 13 amino acids. Germline V gene lookup returns CDR1 MDHEN and CDR2 SYDVKM.

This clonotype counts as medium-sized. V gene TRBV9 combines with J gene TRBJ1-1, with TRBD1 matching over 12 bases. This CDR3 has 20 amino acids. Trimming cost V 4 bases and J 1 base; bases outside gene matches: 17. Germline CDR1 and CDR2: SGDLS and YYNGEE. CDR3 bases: TGTGCCAGCAGCTCAGACCCGATGGGGACAGGGGGCTCGAGGAACACTGAAGCTTTCTTT. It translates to CASSSDPMGTGGSRNTEAFF.

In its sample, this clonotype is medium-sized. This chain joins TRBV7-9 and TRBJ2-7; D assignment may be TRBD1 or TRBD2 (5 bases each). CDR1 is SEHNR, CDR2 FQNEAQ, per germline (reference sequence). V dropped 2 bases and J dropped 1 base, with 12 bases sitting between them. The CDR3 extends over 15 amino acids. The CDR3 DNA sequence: TGTGCCAGCAGCTTATATGGGACGGTGTCCTACGAGCAGTACTTC. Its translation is CASSLYGTVSYEQYF. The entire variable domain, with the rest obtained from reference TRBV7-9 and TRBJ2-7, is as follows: DTGVSQNPRHKITKRGQNVTFRCDPISEHNRLYWYRQTLGQGPEFLTYFQNEAQLEKSRLLSDRFSAERPKGSFSTLEIQRTEQGDSAMYLCASSLYGTVSYEQYFGPGTRLTVT.

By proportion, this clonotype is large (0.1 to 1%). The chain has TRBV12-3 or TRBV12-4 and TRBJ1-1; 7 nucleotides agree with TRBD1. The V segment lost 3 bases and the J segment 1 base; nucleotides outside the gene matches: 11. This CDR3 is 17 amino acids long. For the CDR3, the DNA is TGTGCCAGCAGTTTTACTCAGTTCGGGACAGCGAACACTGAAGCTTTCTTT. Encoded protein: CASSFTQFGTANTEAFF.

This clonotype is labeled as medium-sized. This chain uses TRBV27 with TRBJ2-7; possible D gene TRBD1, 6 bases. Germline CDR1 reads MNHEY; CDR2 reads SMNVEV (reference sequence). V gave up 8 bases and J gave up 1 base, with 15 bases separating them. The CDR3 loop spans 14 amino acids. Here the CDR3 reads CASLPDSNSYEQYF. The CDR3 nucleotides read TGTGCCAGCCTCCCGGACAGTAATTCCTACGAGCAGTACTTC.

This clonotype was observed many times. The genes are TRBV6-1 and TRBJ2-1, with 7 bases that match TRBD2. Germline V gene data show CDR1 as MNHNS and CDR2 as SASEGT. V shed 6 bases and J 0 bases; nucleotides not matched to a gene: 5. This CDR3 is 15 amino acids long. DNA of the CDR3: TGTGCCAGCAGGCGGGAGTTTAGCTCCTACAATGAGCAGTTCTTC. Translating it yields CASRREFSSYNEQFF.

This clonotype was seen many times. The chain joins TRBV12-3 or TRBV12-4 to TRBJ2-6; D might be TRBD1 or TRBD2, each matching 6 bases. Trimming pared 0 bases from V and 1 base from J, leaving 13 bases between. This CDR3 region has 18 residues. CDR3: CASSLAHWGASGANVLTF. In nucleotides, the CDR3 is TGTGCCAGCAGTTTAGCGCATTGGGGGGCATCTGGGGCCAACGTCCTGACTTTC.

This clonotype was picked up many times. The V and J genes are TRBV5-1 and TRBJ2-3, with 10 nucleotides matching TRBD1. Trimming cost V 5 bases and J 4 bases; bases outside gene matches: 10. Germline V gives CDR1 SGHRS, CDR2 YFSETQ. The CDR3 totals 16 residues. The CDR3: CASSFVRTGGSDTQYF. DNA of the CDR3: TGCGCCAGCAGTTTCGTTAGGACAGGGGGATCAGATACGCAGTATTTT. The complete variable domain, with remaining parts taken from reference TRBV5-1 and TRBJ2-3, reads KAGVTQTPRYLIKTRGQQVTLSCSPISGHRSVSWYQQTPGQGLQFLFEYFSETQRNKGNFPGRFSGRQFSNSRSEMNVSTLELGDSALYLCASSFVRTGGSDTQYFGPGTRLTVL.

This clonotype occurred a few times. The DNA of the CDR3 is TGTGCCATCAGTGGGGGAGACAGGGGTTTCCAAGAGACCCAGTACTTC. Translating gives CAISGGDRGFQETQYF. The chain joins TRBV10-3 to TRBJ2-5; TRBD1 matches at 8 bases. This CDR3 region has 16 residues. V lost 4 bases, J lost 1 base, and 8 bases stayed unmatched. Germline CDR1 reads ENHRY; CDR2 reads SYGVKD.

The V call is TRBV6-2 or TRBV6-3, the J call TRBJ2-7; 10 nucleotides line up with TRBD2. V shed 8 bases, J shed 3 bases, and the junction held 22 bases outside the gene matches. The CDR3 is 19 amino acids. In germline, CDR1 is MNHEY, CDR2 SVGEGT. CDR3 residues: CASLPKGLAAWILVYEQYF. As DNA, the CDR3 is TGTGCCAGCTTACCTAAAGGACTAGCGGCTTGGATATTAGTCTACGAGCAGTACTTC.

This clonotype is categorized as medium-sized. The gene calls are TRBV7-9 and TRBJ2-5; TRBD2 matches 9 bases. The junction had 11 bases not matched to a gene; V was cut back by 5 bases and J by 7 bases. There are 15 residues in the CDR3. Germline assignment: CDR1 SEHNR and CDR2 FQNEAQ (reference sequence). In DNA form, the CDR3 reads TGTGCCAGCAGCCGCGGGACTAGCTGGGTCGGGACCCAGTACTTC. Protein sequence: CASSRGTSWVGTQYF.